This record covers a single TCR beta chain. Antigen specificity is unknown. The source of the sample is a study of T cells after yellow fever vaccination. Study-level results: Primary-vaccination clones mostly resurfaced post-booster (96% CD4, about 87% CD8). A weaker secondary response peaked on day 5, the primary on day 15.

CDR1 is SGHTA, CDR2 FQGNSA, per germline. The CDR3 has 15 amino acids. V was shortened by 5 bases and J by 7 bases, with 17 bases between the two germline ends. As TCR cDNA was made by 5'RACE template switching, a universal primer site and UMIs were added. Using its own MiXCR run on the 5' RACE reads, TCRdb lists one record per CDR3 protein. The sample shows under 250,000 distinct CDR3 sequences, 6.9% of them seen only once. This chain links TRBV7-2 with TRBJ2-2; D uncertain. The receptor's source is a man aged 30-40 years who received the YFV17D yellow fever vaccine. The specimen was CD4+ T cells sorted from PBMCs, collected 15 days after the yellow fever booster vaccination. CDR3 amino acids: CASSLAGAPVGELFF. The CDR3, as DNA: TGTGCCAGCAGCCTCGCCGGAGCGCCGGTCGGGGAGCTGTTTTTT.